The source of this T cell receptor (beta chain) is a study of long-term antiretroviral therapy in people with HIV. V was trimmed by 6 bases and J by 2 bases, leaving 14 bases between them. CDR3 length: 15 residues. CDR1 is LNHDA and CDR2 is SQIVND in the germline V gene (reference sequence). Only United States sites treated participants with HIV. A v3.0 immunoSEQ assay was performed at survey level. About 40,000-55,000 T-cell genomes per sample were the sequencing target. The repertoire was sequenced with immunoSEQ multiplex PCR; TCRdb's copy has only in-frame clones and lacks some. The table has 24,000 or so clones, over 80% seen once; the top ten hold approximately 16%.

The rearrangement joins TRBV19 to TRBJ1-5; D might be TRBD1 (5 bases). The source material was unsorted PBMCs, sampled 4.3 years after starting antiretroviral therapy. The clonotype was recovered from a man aged 25 to 40 with HIV. CDR3 amino acids: CASRNRGVGNQPQHF. Here the CDR3 DNA reads TGTGCCAGTAGAAACCGGGGGGTTGGCAATCAGCCCCAGCATTTT.